Included here is one T cell receptor beta chain sequence, with context. Its antigen is not known. This record belongs to a study of vaccination and CD4 T cells after COVID-19. Overall study context: The authors used overlapping spike peptides from SARS-CoV-2, HCoV-NL63, HCoV-OC43 and HCoV-229E to stimulate cells.

Germline-derived CDR1 and CDR2 are SNHLY and FYNNEI. CDR3 length: 11 residues. Trimming shortened V by 4 bases and J by 5 bases, and 5 bases separated the two germline ends. The treatment denotes: approximately 11-day PBMC culture with coronavirus spike peptide pools or control peptides (ViraFEST assay). One should note that the unexposed donor's CD4+ T cells were collected before the COVID-19 pandemic (2011-2018). Cultured CD4+ T cell DNA underwent sequencing with the Oncomine TCR Beta short-read assay. The genomic DNA was obtained from cultured CD4+ T cells by extraction with the QIAamp micro DNA kit. TCRdb re-called the PCR reads with MiXCR, one entry per CDR3 protein. The sample comprises some 9,700 distinct CDR3 sequences, about 32% of which are singletons, and approximately 8% rests with the top ten.

The V gene is TRBV2, the J gene TRBJ2-5; no definite D call. This sequence originates from a human donor in good health. Specimen: CD4+ T cells from blood, cultured in vitro. The CDR3 reads CASSVGETQYF. CDR3 nucleotides: TGTGCCAGCAGTGTAGGGGAGACCCAGTACTTC.